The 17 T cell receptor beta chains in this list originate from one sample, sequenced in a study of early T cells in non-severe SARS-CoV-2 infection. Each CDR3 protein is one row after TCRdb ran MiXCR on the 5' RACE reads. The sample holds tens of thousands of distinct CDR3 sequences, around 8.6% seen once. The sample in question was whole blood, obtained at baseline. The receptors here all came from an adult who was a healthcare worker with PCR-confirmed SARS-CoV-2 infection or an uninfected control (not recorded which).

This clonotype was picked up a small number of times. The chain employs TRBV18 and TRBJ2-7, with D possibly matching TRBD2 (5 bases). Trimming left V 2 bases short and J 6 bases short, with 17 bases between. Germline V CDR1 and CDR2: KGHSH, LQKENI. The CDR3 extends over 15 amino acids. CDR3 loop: CASSPIEGISTEQYF. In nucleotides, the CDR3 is TGTGCCAGCTCACCAATAGAGGGAATTTCCACCGAGCAGTACTTC.

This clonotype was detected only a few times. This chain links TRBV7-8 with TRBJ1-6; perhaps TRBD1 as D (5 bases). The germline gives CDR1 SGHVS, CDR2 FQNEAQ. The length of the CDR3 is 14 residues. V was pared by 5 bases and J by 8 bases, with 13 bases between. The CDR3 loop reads CASSPLRGDSPLHF. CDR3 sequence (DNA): TGTGCCAGCAGCCCCCTAAGGGGAGATTCACCCCTCCACTTT.

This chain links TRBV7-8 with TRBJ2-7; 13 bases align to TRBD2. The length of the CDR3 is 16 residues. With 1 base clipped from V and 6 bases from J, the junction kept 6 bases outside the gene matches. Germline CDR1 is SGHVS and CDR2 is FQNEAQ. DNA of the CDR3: TGTGCCAGCAGCTTAGATGGACTAGCGGGAGTGAGCGAGCAGTACTTC. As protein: CASSLDGLAGVSEQYF.

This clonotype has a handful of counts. Here the CDR3 reads CASSRPGEQYF. CDR3 coding DNA: TGTGCCAGCTCACGGCCGGGCGAGCAGTACTTC. The chain recombines TRBV18 with TRBJ2-7; no firm D call. The CDR3 length is 11 residues. The germline V gene encodes CDR1 KGHSH and CDR2 LQKENI. The V and J ends lost 4 bases and 6 bases respectively, with 7 bases between them.

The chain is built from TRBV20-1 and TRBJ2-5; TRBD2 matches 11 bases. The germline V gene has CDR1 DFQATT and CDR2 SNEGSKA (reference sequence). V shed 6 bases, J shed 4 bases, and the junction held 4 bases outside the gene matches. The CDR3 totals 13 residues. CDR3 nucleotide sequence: TGCAGTGCCCTTACTAGCGGGGGAGAGACCCAGTACTTC. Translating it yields CSALTSGGETQYF.

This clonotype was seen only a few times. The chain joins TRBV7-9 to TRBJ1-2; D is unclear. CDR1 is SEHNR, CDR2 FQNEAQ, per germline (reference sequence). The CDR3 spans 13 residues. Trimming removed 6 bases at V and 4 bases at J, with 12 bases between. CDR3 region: CASSMRAGYGYTF. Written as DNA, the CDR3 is TGTGCCAGCAGTATGCGGGCAGGCTATGGCTACACCTTC.

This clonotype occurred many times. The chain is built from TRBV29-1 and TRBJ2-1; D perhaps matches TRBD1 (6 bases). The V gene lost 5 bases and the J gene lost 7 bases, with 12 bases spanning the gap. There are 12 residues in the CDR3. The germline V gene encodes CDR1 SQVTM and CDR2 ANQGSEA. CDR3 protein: CSVLPTGNEQFF. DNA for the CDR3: TGCAGCGTTCTCCCGACAGGAAATGAGCAGTTCTTC.

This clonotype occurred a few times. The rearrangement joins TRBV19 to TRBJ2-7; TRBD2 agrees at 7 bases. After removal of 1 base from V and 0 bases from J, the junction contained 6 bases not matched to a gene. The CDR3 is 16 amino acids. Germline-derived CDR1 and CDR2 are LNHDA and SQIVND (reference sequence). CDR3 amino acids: CASSIVQLAPSYEQYF. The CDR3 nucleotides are TGTGCCAGTAGTATAGTCCAACTAGCGCCCTCCTACGAGCAGTACTTC.

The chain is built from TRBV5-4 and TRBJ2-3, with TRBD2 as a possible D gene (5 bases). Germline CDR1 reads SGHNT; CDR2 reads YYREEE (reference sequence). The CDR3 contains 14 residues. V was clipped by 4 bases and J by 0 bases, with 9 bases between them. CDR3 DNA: TGTGCCAGCAGCCGGGATAGAAGCACAGATACGCAGTATTTT. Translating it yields CASSRDRSTDTQYF. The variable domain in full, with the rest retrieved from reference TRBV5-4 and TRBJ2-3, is ETGVTQSPTHLIKTRGQQVTLRCSSQSGHNTVSWYQQALGQGPQFIFQYYREEENGRGNFPPRFSGLQFPNYSSELNVNALELDDSALYLCASSRDRSTDTQYFGPGTRLTVL.

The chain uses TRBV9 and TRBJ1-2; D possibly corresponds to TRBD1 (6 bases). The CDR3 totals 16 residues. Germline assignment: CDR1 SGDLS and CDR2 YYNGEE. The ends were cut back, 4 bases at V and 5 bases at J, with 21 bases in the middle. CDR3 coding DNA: TGTGCCAGCAGCCCCAGGACAGCCGGTTTGGGGTATGGCTACACCTTC. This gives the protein CASSPRTAGLGYGYTF.

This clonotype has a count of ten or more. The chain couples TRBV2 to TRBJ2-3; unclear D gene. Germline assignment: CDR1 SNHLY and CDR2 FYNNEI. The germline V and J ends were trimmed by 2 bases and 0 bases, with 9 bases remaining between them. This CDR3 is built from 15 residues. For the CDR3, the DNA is TGTGCCAGCAGTGAATTTGCCGGGAGCACAGATACGCAGTATTTT. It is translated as CASSEFAGSTDTQYF.

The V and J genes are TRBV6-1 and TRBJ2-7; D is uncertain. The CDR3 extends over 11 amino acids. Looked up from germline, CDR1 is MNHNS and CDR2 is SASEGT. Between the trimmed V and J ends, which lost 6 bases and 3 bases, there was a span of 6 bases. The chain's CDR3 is CASRINYEQYF. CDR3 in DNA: TGTGCCAGCAGGATTAACTACGAGCAGTACTTC.

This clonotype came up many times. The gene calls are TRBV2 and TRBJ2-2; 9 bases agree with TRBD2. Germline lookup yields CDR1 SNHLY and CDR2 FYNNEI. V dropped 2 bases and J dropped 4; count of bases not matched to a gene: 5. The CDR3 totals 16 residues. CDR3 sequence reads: CASSELGGRATGELFF. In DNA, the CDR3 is TGTGCCAGCAGTGAACTCGGCGGGAGGGCCACCGGGGAGCTGTTTTTT.

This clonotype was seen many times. The CDR3 is CASSSQGGEQFF. CDR3 nucleotides: TGTGCCAGCAGCTCACAGGGGGGTGAGCAGTTCTTC. The chain is built from TRBV7-9 and TRBJ2-1, with 8 nucleotides matching TRBD1. V shed 4 bases and J 9 bases; nucleotides not matched to a gene: 2. Germline V gene data show CDR1 as SEHNR and CDR2 as FQNEAQ (reference sequence). This CDR3 region has 12 residues.

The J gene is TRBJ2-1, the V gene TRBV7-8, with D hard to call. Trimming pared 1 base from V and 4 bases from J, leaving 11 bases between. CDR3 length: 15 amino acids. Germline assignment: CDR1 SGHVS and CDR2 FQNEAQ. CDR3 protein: CASSLGAPGYNEQFF. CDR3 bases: TGTGCCAGCAGCTTAGGCGCCCCCGGATACAATGAGCAGTTCTTC.

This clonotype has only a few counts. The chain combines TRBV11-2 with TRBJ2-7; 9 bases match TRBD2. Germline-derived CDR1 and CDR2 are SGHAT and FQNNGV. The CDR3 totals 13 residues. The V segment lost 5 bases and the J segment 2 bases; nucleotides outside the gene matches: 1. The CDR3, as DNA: TGTGCCAGCAGCCGGACTAGCGCCTACGAGCAGTACTTC. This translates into CASSRTSAYEQYF.

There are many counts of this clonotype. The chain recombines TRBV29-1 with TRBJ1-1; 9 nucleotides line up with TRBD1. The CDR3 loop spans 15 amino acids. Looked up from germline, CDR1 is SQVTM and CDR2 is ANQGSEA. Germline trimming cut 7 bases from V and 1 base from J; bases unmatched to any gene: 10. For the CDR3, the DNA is TGCAGCGCCCGAGCACAGGGGGCGAGGAACACTGAAGCTTTCTTT. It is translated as CSARAQGARNTEAFF.